This TCR beta chain was sequenced during a study of Graves' ophthalmopathy and Graves' hyperthyroidism. Across the study: Hyperthyroidism is called stable when no ophthalmopathy develops within 18 months of follow-up.

Study results and limitations: A 13-signature model separated ophthalmopathy from stable hyperthyroidism, around 88% sensitivity, around 79% specificity.

Patients with other autoimmune diseases, uncontrolled infections, pregnancy or lactation were excluded. Diagnosis used clinical symptoms, serum thyroxine, TRAb, thyroid ultrasound and orbital computed tomography. Investigators amplified TCR beta CDR3 regions from RNA transcripts. The authors performed first-round RT-PCR with HTBI primers and then a second-round multiplex PCR. Each CDR3 protein is one row after TCRdb ran MiXCR on the multiplex PCR reads. The sample includes approximately 1.2 million distinct CDR3 sequences, 35% to 45% seen only once; the top ten take approximately 12%. In its sample, this clonotype was seen many times. The antigen is unknown. Sequenced: peripheral blood or thyroid tissue (not recorded which). The clonotype comes from an adult man with Graves' hyperthyroidism.

CDR3 residues: CASSPIRSLSTDTQYF. The CDR3 DNA is TGTGCCAGCAGTCCAATTCGGTCATTGAGCACAGATACGCAGTATTTT. The genes are TRBV25-1 and TRBJ2-3; D call uncertain. This CDR3 has 16 amino acids. Germline V gene data show CDR1 as MGHDK and CDR2 as SYGVNS. Deletions cut 5 bases from V and 0 bases from J, with 15 bases between.